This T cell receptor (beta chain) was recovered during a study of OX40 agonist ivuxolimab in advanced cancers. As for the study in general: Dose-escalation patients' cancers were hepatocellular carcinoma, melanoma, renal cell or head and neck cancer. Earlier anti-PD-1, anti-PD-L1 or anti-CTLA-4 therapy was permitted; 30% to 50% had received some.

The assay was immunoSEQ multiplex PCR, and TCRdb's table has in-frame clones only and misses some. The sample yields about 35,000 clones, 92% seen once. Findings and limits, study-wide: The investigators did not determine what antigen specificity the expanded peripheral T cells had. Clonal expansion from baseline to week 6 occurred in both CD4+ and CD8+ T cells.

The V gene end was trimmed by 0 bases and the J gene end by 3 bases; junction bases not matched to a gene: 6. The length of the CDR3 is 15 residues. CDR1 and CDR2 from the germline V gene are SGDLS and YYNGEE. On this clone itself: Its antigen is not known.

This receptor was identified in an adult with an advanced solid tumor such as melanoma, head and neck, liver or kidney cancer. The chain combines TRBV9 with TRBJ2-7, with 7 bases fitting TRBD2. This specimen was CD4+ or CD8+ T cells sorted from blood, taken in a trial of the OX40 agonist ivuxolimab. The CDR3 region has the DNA TGTGCCAGCAGCGTAGCTAGCGGTACTAACTACGAGCAGTACTTC. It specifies CASSVASGTNYEQYF.